Each of the 18 T cell receptor beta chains below was sequenced from the same sample in a study of tumor-infiltrating lymphocytes in primary liver carcinoma (dated by TCRdb to about 2017). Sequencer: Illumina HiSeq 2500. TCRbeta-specific cDNA was reverse-transcribed from 500 ng total RNA using a constant-region primer and ProtoScript II reverse transcriptase. TCRbeta libraries were built with three nested multiplex PCR rounds, a slightly modified ARM-PCR procedure. Multiplex TRBV1-TRBV30 forward primers and a Cbeta reverse primer were used in the first two PCR rounds, each of which was run for approximately 10 cycles. The public sequencing data were trimmed at Q25 with fastp and processed into clonotypes with MiXCR by TCRdb, which kept only in-frame beta chains. When rows share a CDR3 protein, they turn into one entry using the most common DNA and genes. This sample lists roughly 190,000 distinct CDR3 sequences; around four fifths were detected once. Jointly, the top ten make up 15% to 20% of the sample.

Total RNA and DNA were co-extracted without cell sorting from roughly 20-30 mg of bulk tissue using the AllPrep DNA/RNA mini kit. The specimen was tumor tissue from primary liver carcinoma. Receptor source: a man in his forties with primary liver carcinoma and hepatitis B virus infection.

A remark on this clonotype: One end of the junction does not line up with germline, which may come from a read error. The genes are TRBV30 and TRBJ2-4, with D maybe TRBD2 (5 bases). The CDR3 has 15 amino acids. Germline V lookup: CDR1 GTSNPN, CDR2 SVGIG (reference sequence). The CDR3 DNA reads TGTGCTTGGAGTGACCGGGGTCTAGCCATAAACATTCAGTACTTC. It codes for CAWSDRGLAINIQYF.

In this sample, this clonotype turned up once. Compared with germline, one end of the junction differs, possibly owing to a read error. The V and J genes are TRBV6-6 and TRBJ2-5; tentative D call: TRBD1 (6 bases). This CDR3 is 14 amino acids long. Germline V gene sequence: CDR1 MNHNY, CDR2 SVGAGI (reference sequence). DNA for the CDR3: TGTGTCAGCAGTTTATGGGGGCGTCAGGAGACCCAGTTATTC. It encodes CVSSLWGRQETQLF.

The chain employs TRBV5-5 and TRBJ2-3, with 7 bases that match TRBD2. The CDR3 sequence is 16 residues long. Germline lookup yields CDR1 SGHKS and CDR2 YYEKEE (reference sequence). Trimming removed 8 bases from V and 0 bases from J; junction bases left unmatched: 12. This CDR3 is CASGIPTSASTDTQYF. The CDR3 DNA reads TGTGCCAGTGGCATCCCCACTAGCGCCAGCACAGATACGCAGTATTTT.

About this clonotype itself: An end of the junction does not agree with germline; a read error may underlie this. V is TRBV11-3 and J is TRBJ2-3; D may correspond to TRBD1 or TRBD2 (5 bases each). The CDR3 is 17 amino acids. Germline CDR1 reads SGHNT; CDR2 reads YENEEA. The CDR3 DNA is TGTGCCAGCAGCCCCGGAAAAGGGTATGGGACGACAGATACGCATTATTTT. Protein: CASSPGKGYGTTDTHYF.

This clonotype is a singleton in its sample. The J gene is TRBJ1-1, the V gene TRBV6-2 or TRBV6-3; 7 bases align to TRBD1. The CDR3 is made up of 13 amino acids. The germline CDR1 and CDR2 sequences are MNHEY and SVGEGT. Germline trimming cut 7 bases from V and 7 bases from J; bases unmatched to any gene: 9. The CDR3 is CASNRQGYIEAFF. In DNA form, the CDR3 reads TGTGCCAGCAATCGACAGGGTTACATTGAAGCTTTCTTT.

The chain uses TRBV29-1 and TRBJ2-3, with a tentative D call TRBD2 (6 bases). The CDR3 has 11 amino acids. Germline values: CDR1 SQVTM, CDR2 ANQGSEA. The CDR3 DNA reads as TGCAACGCGGGAAAGACATATACGCAGTATTTT. Protein product: CNAGKTYTQYF.

Comment on this clonotype: A read error may be the cause here, since a much bigger clone is one base away. The J gene is TRBJ2-1, the V gene TRBV5-1; D unclear. CDR1 SGHRS and CDR2 YFSETQ come from the germline V gene. The CDR3 length is 13 residues. CDR3 region: CASNLIPYNEQFF. The CDR3 DNA follows: TGCGCCAGCAACTTGATCCCCTACAATGAGCAGTTCTTC.

This clonotype was recorded at least ten times. J is TRBJ2-5 and V is TRBV29-1, with TRBD2 matching 9 bases. The CDR3 runs 13 residues. V shed 7 bases and J 5 bases; nucleotides not matched to a gene: 8. Germline V gives CDR1 SQVTM, CDR2 ANQGSEA. The CDR3 here is CSGRSGRGETQYF. For the CDR3, the DNA is TGCAGCGGCCGTAGCGGGAGAGGGGAGACCCAGTACTTC.

As to this clonotype: Germline is not matched at one junction end, which may reflect a read error. As DNA, the CDR3 is TGTGCCAGCAGTGAAGGGGGCGGCAATCATCCCCAACATTTT. The encoded protein is CASSEGGGNHPQHF. V gene TRBV6-1 combines with J gene TRBJ1-5; maybe TRBD1 (5 bases). CDR1 MNHNS and CDR2 SASEGT come from the germline V gene. The CDR3 is 14 residues long.

This clonotype has just a few counts. The chain is built from TRBV29-1 and TRBJ2-1; TRBD1 matches at 10 bases. Per germline, CDR1 SQVTM and CDR2 ANQGSEA. V lost 3 bases to trimming and J lost 8 bases; unmatched junction nucleotides: 10. The CDR3 length is 15 residues. CDR3 sequence reads: CSVEFGTGVFYEQFF. The CDR3 nucleotides are TGCAGCGTTGAGTTTGGGACAGGGGTCTTTTATGAGCAGTTCTTC.

This clonotype was recorded many times. The gene calls are TRBV6-1 and TRBJ2-2, with 7 positions matching TRBD2. The V segment lost 5 bases and the J segment 4 bases; nucleotides outside the gene matches: 7. Germline lookup yields CDR1 MNHNS and CDR2 SASEGT. The CDR3 has 15 residues. CDR3 DNA: TGTGCCAGCAGTCTAAGGGAGGGTGCCACCGGGGAGCTGTTTTTT. Translation: CASSLREGATGELFF.

This chain uses TRBV6-5 with TRBJ2-7; 8 positions agree with TRBD1. V was clipped by 10 bases and J by 6 bases; unmatched bases: 11. Germline loops: CDR1 MNHEY, CDR2 SVGAGI. The CDR3 contains 13 residues. Here the CDR3 reads CAITTHTGGEQYF. The CDR3, as DNA: TGTGCCATCACGACCCATACAGGGGGCGAGCAGTACTTC.

On this clonotype itself: The final CDR3 position lacks the conserved phenylalanine or tryptophan, pointing to a likely read error. The chain combines TRBV7-9 with TRBJ1-1, with D possibly being TRBD1 (5 bases). The CDR3 has 11 residues. Germline loops: CDR1 SEHNR, CDR2 FQNEAQ (reference sequence). The DNA for the CDR3 is TGTGTCAGCAGTCGGGGCGCTGAAGCTTTCTGT. It is translated as CVSSRGAEAFC.

This clonotype was counted only a few times. The junction departs from germline at one end; a sequencing error may be responsible. This chain uses TRBV5-4 with TRBJ2-1; D is undetermined. The CDR3 consists of 11 residues. CDR1 is SGHNT, CDR2 YYREEE, per germline (reference sequence). The CDR3 region has the DNA TGTACCAGCAGCTCTTACAATGAGCAGTTCTTC. Amino acid sequence: CTSSSYNEQFF. Drawing the rest from reference TRBV5-4 and TRBJ2-1, the complete variable domain is ETGVTQSPTHLIKTRGQQVTLRCSSQSGHNTVSWYQQALGQGPQFIFQYYREEENGRGNFPPRFSGLQFPNYSSELNVNALELDDSALYLCTSSSYNEQFFGPGTRLTVL.

A remark on this clonotype: The germline gene is not matched at one end of the junction; a read error may be the cause. V usage is TRBV11-2 and J usage is TRBJ2-6; TRBD1 or TRBD2 may be the D gene (5 bases each). This CDR3 is built from 15 residues. From germline, CDR1 is SGHAT and CDR2 FQNNGV. The CDR3 loop reads CVTQRSRSGANVLTF. For the CDR3, the DNA is TGTGTCACCCAGCGGTCGCGCTCTGGGGCCAACGTCCTAACTTTC.

A remark on this clonotype: In this CDR3 the conserved last residue, phenylalanine or tryptophan, is missing, so a read error is likely. This chain connects TRBV11-2 to TRBJ2-5, with a weak D call TRBD1 (6 bases). The germline CDR1 and CDR2 sequences are SGHAT and FQNNGV. The CDR3 has 14 residues. Trimming shortened V by 7 bases and J by 7 bases, and 19 bases separated the two germline ends. CDR3 sequence reads: CASNSARGSRTQYI. DNA for the CDR3: TGTGCCAGCAACTCAGCTAGGGGGAGTAGGACCCAGTACATC.

Comments on this clonotype: Relative to the germline gene, one junction end is altered; a read error may explain this. The V call is TRBV4-1, the J call TRBJ1-5; the D gene is possibly TRBD1 (6 bases). There are 15 residues in the CDR3. Germline CDR1 reads MGHRA; CDR2 reads YSYEKL. CDR3 residues: CASSQETGNNQPQRF. The CDR3 DNA reads as TGCGCCAGCAGCCAGGAGACAGGAAACAATCAGCCCCAGCGTTTT.

In the case of this clonotype: One end of the junction fails to match germline, which may point to a read error. The chain employs TRBV5-1 and TRBJ1-4; TRBD1 matches 9 bases. Germline V gene lookup returns CDR1 SGHRS and CDR2 YFSETQ. This CDR3 is built from 14 residues. The CDR3 DNA is TGCGCCAACAGCCTACAGGGGGCGGGTGAAAAACTGTTCTTT. Translated, it gives CANSLQGAGEKLFF.